These 26 T cell receptor beta chains were all obtained from the same sample, sequenced in a study of patients and donors after allogeneic stem cell transplantation. TCRdb redid the calling of the RT-PCR reads with MiXCR, one entry per CDR3 protein. The data contain over 150,000 distinct CDR3 sequences, over 25% of them singletons. Input material: blood, either unsorted or a sorted T cell fraction (not recorded which). These receptors all stem from a human donor who was either an allogeneic HSCT recipient or a stem cell or donor lymphocyte infusion donor (not recorded which). It is not recorded whose cells these are; they may come from a transplant donor.

The rearrangement uses TRBV21-1 and TRBJ2-7; the listed D gene, TRBD2, was not tested against the DNA. TRBV21-1 is flagged as a pseudogene. The CDR3 covers 15 residues. The CDR3 region is CASSVGLLGNYEQYF. The CDR3 DNA is TGTGCCAGCAGCGTGGGACTCCTAGGAAACTACGAGCAGTACTTC.

This sequence joins TRBV4-1 and TRBJ1-2; D ambiguous. The CDR3 sequence is 15 residues long. Per germline, CDR1 MGHRA and CDR2 YSYEKL. V was pared by 2 bases and J by 0 bases, with 10 bases between. The CDR3 reads CASSQIHGANYGYTF. The CDR3 nucleotides read TGCGCCAGCAGCCAAATACACGGAGCTAACTATGGCTACACCTTC.

This clonotype came up a few times. The chain recombines TRBV20-1 with TRBJ2-3; D is unresolved. Germline-derived CDR1 and CDR2 are DFQATT and SNEGSKA (reference sequence). This CDR3 contains 14 residues. Trimming cost V 6 bases and J 3 bases, with 16 bases left between them. CDR3 residues: CSADPLGGTDTQYF. CDR3 sequence (DNA): TGCAGTGCCGACCCTCTTGGTGGGACAGATACGCAGTATTTT.

The chain employs TRBV10-2 and TRBJ2-2; D gene ambiguous. Deletions cut 7 bases from V and 8 bases from J, with 17 bases between. CDR3 length: 14 amino acids. Germline values: CDR1 WSHSY, CDR2 SAAADI. The CDR3 loop reads CASTGTATLGELFF. The CDR3 DNA sequence: TGCGCCAGCACCGGCACTGCGACTTTGGGGGAGCTGTTTTTT.

The V and J genes are TRBV7-3 and TRBJ1-1; a weak D match, TRBD1 (5 bases). The CDR3 extends over 13 amino acids. V was clipped by 4 bases and J by 2 bases, with 8 bases between them. Germline V gene lookup returns CDR1 SGHTA and CDR2 FQGTGA. The CDR3 bases are TGTGCCAGCAGCTCCGGACAAAACACTGAAGCTTTCTTT. Encoded protein: CASSSGQNTEAFF. The variable domain in full, with the rest retrieved from reference TRBV7-3 and TRBJ1-1, is GAGVSQTPSNKVTEKGKYVELRCDPISGHTALYWYRQSLGQGPEFLIYFQGTGAADDSGLPNDRFFAVRPEGSVSTLKIQRTERGDSAVYLCASSSGQNTEAFFGQGTRLTVV.

This clonotype was detected a few times. The CDR3 nucleotides are TGCGCCAGCAGCCTCGGACAGGGGGCGGGCATAGAGCAGTTCTTC. Translated, it gives CASSLGQGAGIEQFF. This chain joins TRBV4-3 and TRBJ2-1, with 11 bases identical to TRBD1. Germline CDR1 reads LGHNA; CDR2 reads YSLEER. The trim removed 4 bases at V and 10 bases at J, leaving 9 bases unmatched. The CDR3 has 15 residues.

J is TRBJ1-2 and V is TRBV30, with D maybe TRBD1 (6 bases). Germline loops: CDR1 GTSNPN, CDR2 SVGIG (reference sequence). Trimming left V 4 bases short and J 4 bases short, with 13 bases between. This CDR3 contains 13 residues. The CDR3 sequence: CAWNQGFTYGYTF. In DNA, the CDR3 is TGTGCCTGGAATCAGGGGTTTACCTATGGCTACACCTTC.

This clonotype was seen a single time. The chain recombines TRBV20-1 with TRBJ2-7; D is unclear. V lost 7 bases and J 1 base, leaving 17 bases between the germline ends. This CDR3 spans 14 amino acids. Germline V CDR1 and CDR2: DFQATT, SNEGSKA (reference sequence). The CDR3 bases are TGCAGTGGTTGGAGAGCCAAGCGATCCTACGAGCAGTACTTC. It codes for CSGWRAKRSYEQYF.

The V call is TRBV4-1, the J call TRBJ2-7; D perhaps matches TRBD1 (6 bases). The V gene lost 1 base and the J gene lost 7 bases, with 17 bases spanning the gap. The CDR3 contains 15 residues. The germline V gene encodes CDR1 MGHRA and CDR2 YSYEKL. The DNA of the CDR3 is TGCGCCAGCAGCCAAGGTCAGGGGCCCCTCGAAGAGCAGTACTTC. Amino acids: CASSQGQGPLEEQYF.

This clonotype has a count of ten or more. The CDR3 is CASSYTGRAGYTF. For the CDR3, the DNA is TGTGCCAGCAGTTACACAGGGCGTGCGGGCTACACCTTC. The gene calls are TRBV6-5 and TRBJ1-2, with a possible D match to TRBD1 (6 bases). The V end was cut by 2 bases, the J end by 8 bases, with 12 bases between. Germline values: CDR1 MNHEY, CDR2 SVGAGI. CDR3 length: 13 residues.

This chain uses TRBV18 with TRBJ2-5; no clear D. V was cut by 3 bases and J by 0 bases, with 5 bases left in between. From germline, CDR1 is KGHSH and CDR2 LQKENI. The CDR3 is made up of 13 amino acids. This CDR3 reads CASSPANQETQYF. Here the CDR3 DNA reads TGTGCCAGCTCACCGGCCAACCAAGAGACCCAGTACTTC.

In this sample, this clonotype turned up a few times. V is TRBV5-5 and J is TRBJ2-1; 8 bases map to TRBD2. Trimming at V came to 2 bases and at J to 0 bases, leaving 1 base not matched to a gene. CDR3 length equals 15 residues. Germline-derived CDR1 and CDR2 are SGHKS and YYEKEE (reference sequence). CDR3 bases: TGTGCCAGCAGCTTTAGCGGGAACTCCTACAATGAGCAGTTCTTC. Residues: CASSFSGNSYNEQFF.

The chain is built from TRBV29-1 and TRBJ2-5, with a possible D match to TRBD2 (5 bases). CDR3 length: 13 amino acids. Trimming removed 7 bases from V and 1 base from J, with 13 bases in between. Germline V lookup: CDR1 SQVTM, CDR2 ANQGSEA. Here the CDR3 reads CSAQGSGQETQYF. CDR3 in DNA: TGCAGCGCCCAAGGGAGCGGCCAAGAGACCCAGTACTTC.

This clonotype was found a few times. Written as DNA, the CDR3 is TGTGCCAGCAGTTACTTCGACGACAGGGGGTACGATGGCTACACCTTC. Translation gives CASSYFDDRGYDGYTF. The chain uses TRBV6-2 or TRBV6-3 and TRBJ1-2; 9 bases align to TRBD1. The CDR3 contains 16 residues. The germline CDR1 and CDR2 sequences are MNHEY and SVGEGT. V lost 1 base and J lost 6; bases outside the gene matches: 9.

The chain combines TRBV12-3 or TRBV12-4 with TRBJ1-5, with D possibly TRBD1 on 5 matching bases. V lost 1 base and J 5 bases, leaving 9 bases between the germline ends. The CDR3 runs 14 residues. CDR3 sequence (DNA): TGTGCCAGCAGTTTAGAATCAGGGCATCAGCCCCAGCATTTT. This encodes CASSLESGHQPQHF.

This clonotype appeared a few times. The chain couples TRBV12-3 or TRBV12-4 to TRBJ2-1; D is ambiguous. The CDR3 loop spans 14 amino acids. Trimming removed 5 bases at V and 10 bases at J, with 18 bases between. The DNA of the CDR3 is TGTGCCAGCAGTAAGTTGAGAGAGCCAGGAGAGCAGTTCTTC. This encodes CASSKLREPGEQFF.

Only a few counts were recorded for this clonotype. The gene calls are TRBV5-1 and TRBJ2-2; TRBD2 is a possible D gene (5 bases). The germline V gene encodes CDR1 SGHRS and CDR2 YFSETQ. There are 11 residues in the CDR3. Trimming took 5 bases from V and 10 from J, leaving 9 bases between them. The CDR3 DNA follows: TGCGCCAGCAGAGAGGGATCGGAGCTGTTTTTT. It translates to CASREGSELFF.

The chain recombines TRBV28 with TRBJ2-5; 11 bases agree with TRBD2. The V segment lost 2 bases and the J segment 0 bases; nucleotides outside the gene matches: 5. There are 17 residues in the CDR3. From germline, CDR1 is MDHEN and CDR2 SYDVKM. The CDR3 reads CASSLLAGGAYQETQYF. Here the CDR3 DNA reads TGTGCCAGCAGTTTACTAGCGGGAGGCGCGTACCAAGAGACCCAGTACTTC.

The V gene is TRBV5-5, the J gene TRBJ2-7, with 10 bases identical to TRBD2. CDR3 length equals 16 residues. Losses at the gene ends were 3 bases for V and 1 base for J; bases not matched to a gene: 7. Germline V gives CDR1 SGHKS, CDR2 YYEKEE (reference sequence). The CDR3 sequence is CASSSGLAEGSYEQYF. The CDR3 nucleotides read TGTGCCAGCAGCTCCGGACTAGCGGAAGGTTCCTACGAGCAGTACTTC.

The chain links TRBV12-3 or TRBV12-4 to TRBJ2-7; 7 bases align to TRBD1. V dropped 7 bases and J dropped 3; count of bases not matched to a gene: 6. The CDR3 extends over 13 amino acids. CDR3 coding DNA: TGTGCCAGCACCGAGACAGGGAGCTACGAGCAGTACTTC. Translated, it gives CASTETGSYEQYF.

The chain uses TRBV5-1 and TRBJ1-1; D gene ambiguous. Germline loops: CDR1 SGHRS, CDR2 YFSETQ. The V and J ends lost 6 bases and 4 bases respectively, with 7 bases between them. The CDR3 has 11 amino acids. The CDR3 DNA reads as TGCGCCAGCACCGAGGGCACTGAAGCTTTCTTT. It yields the protein CASTEGTEAFF.

The sample holds a few counts of this clonotype. The V call is TRBV16, the J call TRBJ1-1; 8 nucleotides line up with TRBD1. V dropped 4 bases and J dropped 5; count of bases not matched to a gene: 6. Germline V gene data show CDR1 as KGHSY and CDR2 as FQNENV. The CDR3 runs to 14 residues. For the CDR3, the DNA is TGTGCCAGCAGCCGCACAGGGGGAGAAACTGAAGCTTTCTTT. This translates into CASSRTGGETEAFF.

This clonotype came up many times. The chain recombines TRBV7-9 with TRBJ1-5; D gene unclear. V gave up 5 bases and J gave up 3 bases, with 8 bases separating them. CDR1 SEHNR and CDR2 FQNEAQ come from the germline V gene (reference sequence). This CDR3 comprises 13 residues. The chain's CDR3 is CASSPVSNQPQHF. CDR3 sequence (DNA): TGTGCCAGCAGCCCAGTCTCCAATCAGCCCCAGCATTTT.

The chain employs TRBV20-1 and TRBJ2-2; tentatively, D is TRBD2 (5 bases). V lost 1 base to trimming and J lost 0 bases, with 24 bases between them. The CDR3 extends over 20 amino acids. In germline, CDR1 is DFQATT, CDR2 SNEGSKA (reference sequence). CDR3 amino acids: CSARVGYPEEGFANTGELFF. In DNA, the CDR3 is TGCAGTGCTAGAGTTGGGTACCCAGAAGAGGGTTTCGCGAACACCGGGGAGCTGTTTTTT.

This clonotype has at least ten counts. The J gene is TRBJ1-4, the V gene TRBV5-1; the D is unclear. Deletions cut 3 bases from V and 0 bases from J, with 18 bases between. Germline lookup yields CDR1 SGHRS and CDR2 YFSETQ. The CDR3 length is 18 residues. The CDR3 DNA is TGCGCCAGCAGCTCTCAAAGGAACACCTTCGCAACTAATGAAAAACTGTTTTTT. Its protein product is CASSSQRNTFATNEKLFF.

The genes are TRBV29-1 and TRBJ2-7; D may be TRBD1 or TRBD2 (5 bases each). Germline-derived CDR1 and CDR2 are SQVTM and ANQGSEA. The length of the CDR3 is 12 residues. V lost 5 bases, J lost 0 bases, and 8 bases lay in between. The CDR3 loop reads CSVSGLSYEQYF. CDR3 DNA sequence: TGCAGCGTTTCGGGGCTCTCCTACGAGCAGTACTTC.